This TCR beta chain was identified during a study of chemoradiotherapy in HPV16-positive cancers. Study-wide background: Candidate HPV-specific T-cell clones and common TCR motifs came from functional assays in two HPV16-positive patients.

This clone was seen a single time. Antigen unknown. TCRdb's table, derived via immunoSEQ multiplex PCR, lists solely in-frame clones and lacks some. Of about 22,000 clones in the sample, just under 75% were seen once. Findings and caveats of the study: For HPV16-positive patients, expanding HPV-responsive T cells associated with longer recurrence-free survival. During treatment, candidate HPV-specific clones and E7-related motifs expanded in tumor.

Deletions cut 6 bases from V and 1 base from J, with 11 bases between. Germline CDR1 is ENHRY and CDR2 is SYGVKD. The CDR3 runs 14 residues. Samples were taken several times over chemoradiotherapy. The TCR comes from a human donor with HPV-associated anogenital cancer. This sequence joins TRBV10-3 and TRBJ2-3, with D uncertain. This specimen was acquired from a patient who underwent chemoradiotherapy. CDR3 amino acids: CAIRGSVGTDTQYF. The CDR3 nucleotides read TGTGCCATCAGGGGATCGGTCGGCACAGATACGCAGTATTTT.